This is a list of T cell receptor beta chains from one sample in a study of blood T cell repertoires in COVID-19. Profiling relied on immunoSEQ multiplex PCR, and the TCRdb table lists in-frame clones only, not all of them. The data contain 65,000 to 90,000 clones, 80% to 95% of them singletons. Source material: peripheral blood. These receptors were taken from a human donor in a cohort sampled during active COVID-19. The CDR3 runs from the conserved cysteine through the conserved F or W. D genes are given only for firm matches. Clone size is not always given. Where it is, it says once, few, many or a class for expanded clones.

abundance: -; d_gene: -; v_gene: TRBV5-1; j_gene: TRBJ2-7; CDR3nt: TGCGCCAGCAGCTTGGATACAGCCTCCTACGAGCAGTACTTC; CDR3aa: CASSLDTASYEQYF
abundance: -; d_gene: -; v_gene: TRBV28; j_gene: TRBJ2-5; CDR3nt: TGTGCCAGCAGTCCCCGGGCAGGGGAGACCCAGTACTTC; CDR3aa: CASSPRAGETQYF
abundance: few; d_gene: TRBD2; v_gene: TRBV6-5; j_gene: TRBJ2-3; CDR3nt: TGTGCCAGCAGTCCTCCTAGCGGGGGAGGGTATACGCAGTATTTT; CDR3aa: CASSPPSGGGYTQYF
abundance: -; d_gene: -; v_gene: TRBV13; j_gene: TRBJ1-5; CDR3nt: TGTGCCAGCAGCTTAGACAGGGATCAGCCCCAGCATTTT; CDR3aa: CASSLDRDQPQHF
abundance: -; d_gene: TRBD1; v_gene: TRBV13; j_gene: TRBJ2-3; CDR3nt: TGTGCCAGCAGCCCCCGGGACAGGGGAAGAGATACGCAGTATTTT; CDR3aa: CASSPRDRGRDTQYF
abundance: -; d_gene: TRBD2; v_gene: TRBV9; j_gene: TRBJ2-5; CDR3nt: TGTGCCAGCAGCGTAGAAGGGACTAGCGTTCAAGAGACCCAGTACTTC; CDR3aa: CASSVEGTSVQETQYF
abundance: -; d_gene: TRBD1; v_gene: TRBV6-6; j_gene: TRBJ2-1; CDR3nt: TGTGCCAGCAGTCCGTTAACAGGGGGCGGTGAGCAGTTCTTC; CDR3aa: CASSPLTGGGEQFF
abundance: -; d_gene: -; v_gene: TRBV29-1; j_gene: TRBJ1-1; CDR3nt: TGCAGCGTCCGGGACACCGCCCCGAACACTGAAGCTTTCTTT; CDR3aa: CSVRDTAPNTEAFF
abundance: -; d_gene: -; v_gene: TRBV6-5; j_gene: TRBJ1-2; CDR3nt: TGTGCCATCGGGGGGAAACTCGCTAACTATGGCTACACCTTC; CDR3aa: CAIGGKLANYGYTF
abundance: -; d_gene: -; v_gene: TRBV4-3; j_gene: TRBJ2-7; CDR3nt: TGCGCCAGCAGCCAACTCACAAGGGGTGAGCAGTACTTC; CDR3aa: CASSQLTRGEQYF
abundance: -; d_gene: TRBD1; v_gene: TRBV10-3; j_gene: TRBJ2-7; CDR3nt: TGTGCCATCGGGGTACAGGGGGCTTTCGAGCAGTACTTC; CDR3aa: CAIGVQGAFEQYF
abundance: -; d_gene: TRBD2; v_gene: TRBV5-1; j_gene: TRBJ2-7; CDR3nt: TGCGCCAGCAGCGAGGGACTAGCGGGGATCGTCTACGAGCAGTACTTC; CDR3aa: CASSEGLAGIVYEQYF
abundance: -; d_gene: -; v_gene: TRBV24-1; j_gene: TRBJ2-2; CDR3nt: TGTGCCACCAGTGATTTGGGCGGGGGCCCAGCGGGGCTGTTTTTT; CDR3aa: CATSDLGGGPAGLFF
abundance: -; d_gene: -; v_gene: TRBV12-3/TRBV12-4; j_gene: TRBJ2-3; CDR3nt: TGTGCCAGCAGACACAGCTCCACAGATACGCAGTATTTT; CDR3aa: CASRHSSTDTQYF
abundance: -; d_gene: -; v_gene: TRBV2; j_gene: TRBJ1-1; CDR3nt: TGTGCCAGCACCATCGCCCCGTCGGACACTGAAGCTTTCTTT; CDR3aa: CASTIAPSDTEAFF
abundance: few; d_gene: TRBD1; v_gene: TRBV4-1; j_gene: TRBJ1-1; CDR3nt: TGCGCCAGCAGCCTCCTACCCGGACAGGGCACTGAAGCTTTCTTT; CDR3aa: CASSLLPGQGTEAFF
abundance: -; d_gene: TRBD1; v_gene: TRBV29-1; j_gene: TRBJ1-1; CDR3nt: TGCAGCGTTGCAGAGAGGGGGCTGATGAACACTGAAGCTTTCTTT; CDR3aa: CSVAERGLMNTEAFF
abundance: -; d_gene: TRBD2; v_gene: TRBV6-6; j_gene: TRBJ2-2; CDR3nt: TGTGCCAGCAGTTCTACGGGGGGGCAGGCCGGGGAGCTGTTTTTT; CDR3aa: CASSSTGGQAGELFF
abundance: -; d_gene: TRBD2; v_gene: TRBV11-3; j_gene: TRBJ2-2; CDR3nt: TGTGCCAGCAGCTTAACAAGGGGAGGGTCCGGGGAGCTGTTTTTT; CDR3aa: CASSLTRGGSGELFF
abundance: few; d_gene: TRBD2; v_gene: TRBV3-1/TRBV3-2; j_gene: TRBJ2-1; CDR3nt: TGTGCCAGCAGCTCCTTGGCGGGGGGGCCTAGCTCCTACAATGAGCAGTTCTTC; CDR3aa: CASSSLAGGPSSYNEQFF
abundance: once; d_gene: -; v_gene: TRBV30; j_gene: TRBJ1-5; CDR3nt: TGTGCCTGGAGTCGAGGTCAGCCCCAGCATTTT; CDR3aa: CAWSRGQPQHF
abundance: -; d_gene: -; v_gene: TRBV19; j_gene: TRBJ1-1; CDR3nt: TGTGCCAGTAGTCAGGCGAGTGGGACTGAAGCTTTCTTT; CDR3aa: CASSQASGTEAFF
abundance: -; d_gene: TRBD1; v_gene: TRBV28; j_gene: TRBJ2-7; CDR3nt: TGTGCCAGCAGTCTGGGACAGTCCTACGAGCAGTACTTC; CDR3aa: CASSLGQSYEQYF
abundance: -; d_gene: -; v_gene: TRBV9; j_gene: TRBJ1-2; CDR3nt: TGTGCCAGCAGCTTCTGGACAGATGGCTACACCTTC; CDR3aa: CASSFWTDGYTF
abundance: -; d_gene: -; v_gene: TRBV5-1; j_gene: TRBJ2-7; CDR3nt: TGCGCCAGCAGCCTACAGGGTGGGTCCGAGCAGTACTTC; CDR3aa: CASSLQGGSEQYF